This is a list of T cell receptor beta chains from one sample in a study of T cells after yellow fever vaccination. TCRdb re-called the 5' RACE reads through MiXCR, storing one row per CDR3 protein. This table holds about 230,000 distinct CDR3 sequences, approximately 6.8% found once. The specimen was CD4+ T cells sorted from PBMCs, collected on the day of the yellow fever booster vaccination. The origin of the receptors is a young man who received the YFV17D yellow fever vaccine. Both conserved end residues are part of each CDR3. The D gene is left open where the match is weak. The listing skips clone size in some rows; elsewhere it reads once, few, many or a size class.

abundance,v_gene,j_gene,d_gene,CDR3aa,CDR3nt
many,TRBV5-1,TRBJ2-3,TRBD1,CASSADRGADTQYF,TGCGCCAGCAGCGCAGACAGGGGTGCAGATACGCAGTATTTT
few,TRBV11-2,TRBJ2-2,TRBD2,CASSQNRLAGGPWTGELFF,TGTGCCAGCAGCCAGAACAGGCTAGCGGGAGGGCCTTGGACCGGGGAGCTGTTTTTT
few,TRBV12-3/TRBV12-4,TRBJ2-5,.,CASSAQLQETQYF,TGTGCCAGCAGTGCGCAGTTACAAGAGACCCAGTACTTC
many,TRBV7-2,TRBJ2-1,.,CASSLGLQGEQFF,TGTGCCAGCAGCTTGGGACTCCAAGGTGAGCAGTTCTTC
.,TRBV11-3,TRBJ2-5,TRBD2,CASSLDPRGRVETQYF,TGTGCCAGCAGCTTAGATCCTCGCGGGAGGGTAGAGACCCAGTACTTC
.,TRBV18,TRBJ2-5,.,CASSTFQETQYF,TGTGCCAGCTCAACATTCCAAGAGACCCAGTACTTC
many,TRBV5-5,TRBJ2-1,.,CASSLNGNEQFF,TGTGCCAGCAGCTTGAACGGCAATGAGCAGTTCTTC
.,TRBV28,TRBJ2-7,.,CASSIQVNEQYF,TGTGCCAGCAGTATACAGGTTAACGAGCAGTACTTC
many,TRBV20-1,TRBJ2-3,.,CSASLATDTQYF,TGCAGTGCTTCACTAGCAACAGATACGCAGTATTTT
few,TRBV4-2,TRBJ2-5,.,CASSPDGGTFKRETQYF,TGTGCCAGCAGCCCGGACGGGGGAACTTTTAAACGAGAGACCCAGTACTTC
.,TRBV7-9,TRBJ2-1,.,CASSHLARGNEQFF,TGTGCCAGCAGCCACCTCGCCAGGGGCAATGAGCAGTTCTTC
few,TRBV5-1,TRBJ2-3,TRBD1,CASTTGSAKDTQYF,TGCGCCAGCACGACAGGGTCTGCAAAAGATACGCAGTATTTT
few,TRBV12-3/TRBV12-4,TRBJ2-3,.,CASSLQPTDTQYF,TGTGCCAGCAGTCTCCAGCCCACAGATACGCAGTATTTT
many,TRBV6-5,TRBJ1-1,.,CASSYSMAGRTEAFF,TGTGCCAGCAGTTACTCGATGGCAGGGAGGACTGAAGCTTTCTTT
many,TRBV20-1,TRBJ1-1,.,CSATQWGRRGNTEAFF,TGCAGTGCTACCCAATGGGGGAGAAGGGGCAACACTGAAGCTTTCTTT
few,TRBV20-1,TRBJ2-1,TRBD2,CSATGTSSLVFQFF,TGCAGTGCCACCGGGACTAGCTCATTAGTGTTTCAGTTCTTC
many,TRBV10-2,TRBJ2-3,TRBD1,CASSHRGADTQYF,TGCGCCAGCAGTCACAGGGGCGCAGATACGCAGTATTTT